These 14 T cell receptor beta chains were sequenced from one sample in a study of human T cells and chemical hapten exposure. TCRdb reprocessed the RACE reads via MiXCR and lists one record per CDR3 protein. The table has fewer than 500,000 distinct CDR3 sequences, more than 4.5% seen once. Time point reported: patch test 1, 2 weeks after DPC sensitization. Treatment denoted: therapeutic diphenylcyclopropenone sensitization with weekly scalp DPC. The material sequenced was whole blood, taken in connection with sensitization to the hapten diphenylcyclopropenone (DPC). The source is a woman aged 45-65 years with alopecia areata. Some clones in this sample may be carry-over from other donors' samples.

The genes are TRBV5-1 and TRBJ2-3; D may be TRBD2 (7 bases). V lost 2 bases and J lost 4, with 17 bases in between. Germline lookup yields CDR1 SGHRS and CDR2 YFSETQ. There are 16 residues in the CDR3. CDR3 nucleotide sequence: TGCGCCAGCAGCTTCGATGAGGGGGGGTCCCCAGATACGCAGTATTTT. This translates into CASSFDEGGSPDTQYF.

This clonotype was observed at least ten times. The CDR3 loop is CASSFSYSSYEQYF. The CDR3 DNA sequence: TGTGCCAGCAGCTTTAGTTATAGCTCCTACGAGCAGTACTTC. The J gene is TRBJ2-7, the V gene TRBV7-2; D uncertain. This CDR3 has 14 amino acids. V lost 3 bases and J lost 0, with 9 bases in between. Germline V CDR1 and CDR2: SGHTA, FQGNSA. The whole variable domain, remainder taken from reference TRBV7-2 and TRBJ2-7, is GAGVSQSPSNKVTEKGKDVELRCDPISGHTALYWYRQSLGQGLEFLIYFQGNSAPDKSGLPSDRFSAERTGGSVSTLTIQRTQQEDSAVYLCASSFSYSSYEQYFGPGTRLTVT.

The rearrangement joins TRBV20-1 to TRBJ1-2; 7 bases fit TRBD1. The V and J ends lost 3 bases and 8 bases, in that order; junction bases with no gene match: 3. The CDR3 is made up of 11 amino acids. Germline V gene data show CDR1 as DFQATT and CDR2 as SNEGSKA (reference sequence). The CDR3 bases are TGCAGTGCTAGTGGACAGGTCGGCTACACCTTC. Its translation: CSASGQVGYTF.

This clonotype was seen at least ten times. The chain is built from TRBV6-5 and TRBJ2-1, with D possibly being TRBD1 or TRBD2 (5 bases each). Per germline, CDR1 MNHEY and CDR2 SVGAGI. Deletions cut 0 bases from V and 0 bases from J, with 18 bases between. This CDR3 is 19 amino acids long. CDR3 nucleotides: TGTGCCAGCAGTTACTCGGGGGTCTGGACGTCAAGCTCCTACAATGAGCAGTTCTTC. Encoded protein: CASSYSGVWTSSSYNEQFF.

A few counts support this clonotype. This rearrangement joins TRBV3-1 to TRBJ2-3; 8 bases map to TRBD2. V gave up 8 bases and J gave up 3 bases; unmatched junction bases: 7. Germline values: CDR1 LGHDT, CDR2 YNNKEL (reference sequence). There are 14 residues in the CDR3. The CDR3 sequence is CASSQLAVTDTQYF. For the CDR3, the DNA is TGTGCCAGCTCCCAACTAGCGGTTACAGATACGCAGTATTTT.

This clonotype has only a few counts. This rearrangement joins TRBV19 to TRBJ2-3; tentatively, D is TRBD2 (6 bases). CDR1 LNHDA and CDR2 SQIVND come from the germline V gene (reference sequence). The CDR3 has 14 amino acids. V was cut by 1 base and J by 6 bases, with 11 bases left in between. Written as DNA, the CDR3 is TGTGCCAGTAGTATAGGAGCGGGTTCGGATACGCAGTATTTT. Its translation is CASSIGAGSDTQYF. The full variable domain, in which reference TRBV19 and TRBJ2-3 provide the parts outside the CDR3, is DGGITQSPKYLFRKEGQNVTLSCEQNLNHDAMYWYRQDPGQGLRLIYYSQIVNDFQKGDIAEGYSVSREKKESFPLTVTSAQKNPTAFYLCASSIGAGSDTQYFGPGTRLTVL.

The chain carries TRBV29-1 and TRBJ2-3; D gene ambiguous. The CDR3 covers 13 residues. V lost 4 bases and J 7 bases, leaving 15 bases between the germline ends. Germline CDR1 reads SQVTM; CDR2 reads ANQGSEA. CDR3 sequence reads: CSVASPMGNTQYF. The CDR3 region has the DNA TGCAGCGTTGCTTCACCGATGGGGAATACGCAGTATTTT.

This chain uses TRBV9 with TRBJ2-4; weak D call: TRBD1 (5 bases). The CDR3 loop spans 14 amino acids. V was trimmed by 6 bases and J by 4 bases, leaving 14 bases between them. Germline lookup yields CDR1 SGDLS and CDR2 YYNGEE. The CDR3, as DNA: TGTGCCAGCACCAATGCAGGGCCTAAAAACATTCAGTACTTC. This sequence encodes CASTNAGPKNIQYF. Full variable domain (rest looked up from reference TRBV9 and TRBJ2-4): DSGVTQTPKHLITATGQRVTLRCSPRSGDLSVYWYQQSLDQGLQFLIQYYNGEERAKGNILERFSAQQFPDLHSELNLSSLELGDSALYFCASTNAGPKNIQYFGAGTRLSVL.

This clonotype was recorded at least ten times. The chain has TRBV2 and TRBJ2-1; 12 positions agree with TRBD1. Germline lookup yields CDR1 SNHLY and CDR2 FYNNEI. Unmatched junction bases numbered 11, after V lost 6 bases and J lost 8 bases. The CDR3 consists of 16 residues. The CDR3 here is CASSPSPGQGADEQFF. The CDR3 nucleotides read TGTGCCAGCAGCCCTTCTCCGGGACAGGGGGCTGATGAGCAGTTCTTC.

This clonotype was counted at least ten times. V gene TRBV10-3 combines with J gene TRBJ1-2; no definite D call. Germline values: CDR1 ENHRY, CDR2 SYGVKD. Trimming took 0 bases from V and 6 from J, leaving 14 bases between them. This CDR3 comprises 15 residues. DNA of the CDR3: TGTGCCATCAGTGAGTCGGCGGGTTTAAGGGATGGCTACACCTTC. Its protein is CAISESAGLRDGYTF.

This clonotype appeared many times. The DNA of the CDR3 is TGTGCCAGCATCAAGGGGAACACTGAAGCTTTCTTT. Its protein product is CASIKGNTEAFF. This chain links TRBV2 with TRBJ1-1; D is unresolved. The germline gives CDR1 SNHLY, CDR2 FYNNEI. This CDR3 is built from 12 residues. The V gene lost 7 bases and the J gene lost 1 base, with 7 bases spanning the gap.

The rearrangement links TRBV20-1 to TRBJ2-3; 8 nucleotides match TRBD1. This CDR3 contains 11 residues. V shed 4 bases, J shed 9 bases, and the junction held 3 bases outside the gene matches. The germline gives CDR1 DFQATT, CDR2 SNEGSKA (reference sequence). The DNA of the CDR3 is TGCAGTGCTACTAGGGACAGGACGCAGTATTTT. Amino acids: CSATRDRTQYF.

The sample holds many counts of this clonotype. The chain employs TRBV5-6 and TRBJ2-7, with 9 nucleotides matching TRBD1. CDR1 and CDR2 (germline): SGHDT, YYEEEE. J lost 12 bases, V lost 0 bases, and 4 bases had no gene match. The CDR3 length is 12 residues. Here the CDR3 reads CASSLGQGDSYF. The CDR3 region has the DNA TGTGCCAGCAGCTTGGGACAGGGGGATTCGTACTTC.

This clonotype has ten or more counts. CDR3: CASSSQGQVTGELFF. Here the CDR3 DNA reads TGTGCCAGCAGCTCCCAGGGGCAGGTCACCGGGGAGCTGTTTTTT. The rearrangement joins TRBV5-4 to TRBJ2-2; weak D call: TRBD1 (6 bases). Germline loops: CDR1 SGHNT, CDR2 YYREEE (reference sequence). The CDR3 contains 15 residues. Trimming stripped 3 bases from V and 4 bases from J, with 13 bases between.